The 5 T cell receptor beta chains reported below all come from one sample, sequenced in a study of blood T cell repertoires in COVID-19. Sequencing was performed with immunoSEQ multiplex PCR; in TCRdb, only in-frame clones are kept and a portion is missing. In the table there are roughly 190,000 clones, 84% of which are singletons. The sequencing input was PBMCs or T cells enriched from blood (not recorded which). The receptor source for this set is a woman under 40 who had been exposed to COVID-19.

The chain combines TRBV19 with TRBJ1-4; 8 nucleotides match TRBD1. The CDR3 totals 12 residues. With 9 bases clipped from V and 7 bases from J, the junction kept 4 bases outside the gene matches. Germline values: CDR1 LNHDA, CDR2 SQIVND (reference sequence). CDR3 bases: TGTGCCAGCCGACAGGGGACTGAAAAACTGTTTTTT. It yields the protein CASRQGTEKLFF.

This clone was detected only once. The rearrangement uses TRBV7-2 and TRBJ1-5, with 7 bases matching TRBD1. The CDR3 runs 15 residues. Germline V gene lookup returns CDR1 SGHTA and CDR2 FQGNSA. The trim removed 2 bases at V and 4 bases at J, leaving 5 bases unmatched. The CDR3 here is CASSLSPGGNQPQHF. The CDR3 DNA follows: TGTGCCAGCAGCTTATCCCCAGGGGGTAATCAGCCCCAGCATTTT.

The V call is TRBV7-9, the J call TRBJ1-1; D is undetermined. The germline gives CDR1 SEHNR, CDR2 FQNEAQ (reference sequence). Trimming took 4 bases from V and 0 from J, leaving 6 bases between them. The length of the CDR3 is 13 residues. For the CDR3, the DNA is TGTGCCAGCAGCTCCACAGTGAACACTGAAGCTTTCTTT. It codes for CASSSTVNTEAFF. Using reference TRBV7-9 and TRBJ1-1 for the parts outside the CDR3, the full variable domain is DTGVSQNPRHKITKRGQNVTFRCDPISEHNRLYWYRQTLGQGPEFLTYFQNEAQLEKSRLLSDRFSAERPKGSFSTLEIQRTEQGDSAMYLCASSSTVNTEAFFGQGTRLTVV.

This clone was observed a single time. The chain carries TRBV7-8 and TRBJ2-7, with D unclear. The CDR3 totals 13 residues. Germline assignment: CDR1 SGHVS and CDR2 FQNEAQ. V dropped 3 bases and J dropped 7 bases, with 13 bases sitting between them. CDR3 sequence reads: CASSFGSLEEQYF. Written as DNA, the CDR3 is TGTGCCAGCAGCTTTGGTTCCCTGGAGGAGCAGTACTTC.

The chain carries TRBV29-1 and TRBJ2-7; D not resolved. The CDR3 consists of 14 residues. CDR1 SQVTM and CDR2 ANQGSEA come from the germline V gene. V was trimmed by 5 bases and J by 3 bases, leaving 17 bases between them. CDR3: CSVRRWAPDYEQYF. DNA of the CDR3: TGCAGCGTTCGGCGTTGGGCTCCGGACTACGAGCAGTACTTC.